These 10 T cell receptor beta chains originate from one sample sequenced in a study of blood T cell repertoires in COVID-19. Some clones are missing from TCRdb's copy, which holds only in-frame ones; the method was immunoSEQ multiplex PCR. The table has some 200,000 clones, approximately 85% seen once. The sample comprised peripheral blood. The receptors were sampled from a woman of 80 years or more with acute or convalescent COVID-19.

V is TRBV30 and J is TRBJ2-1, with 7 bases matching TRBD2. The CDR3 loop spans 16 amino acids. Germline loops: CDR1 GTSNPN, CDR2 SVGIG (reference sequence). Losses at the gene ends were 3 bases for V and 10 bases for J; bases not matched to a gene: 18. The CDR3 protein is CAWSVWEGAGVSEQFF. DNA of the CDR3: TGTGCCTGGAGCGTTTGGGAGGGTGCGGGAGTTTCCGAGCAGTTCTTC.

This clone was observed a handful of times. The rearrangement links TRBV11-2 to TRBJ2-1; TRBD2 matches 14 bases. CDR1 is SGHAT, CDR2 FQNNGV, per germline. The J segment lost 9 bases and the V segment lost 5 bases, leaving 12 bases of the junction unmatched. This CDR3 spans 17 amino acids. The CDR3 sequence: CASSRSGTSGSLGEQFF. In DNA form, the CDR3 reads TGTGCCAGCAGCCGTAGTGGGACTAGCGGGAGTCTGGGTGAGCAGTTCTTC.

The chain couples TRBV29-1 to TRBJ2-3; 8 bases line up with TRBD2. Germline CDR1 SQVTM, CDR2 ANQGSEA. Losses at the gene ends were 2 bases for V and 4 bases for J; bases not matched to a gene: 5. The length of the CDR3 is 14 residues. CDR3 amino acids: CSVESAGASDTQYF. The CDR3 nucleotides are TGCAGCGTTGAATCAGCGGGAGCGTCAGATACGCAGTATTTT.

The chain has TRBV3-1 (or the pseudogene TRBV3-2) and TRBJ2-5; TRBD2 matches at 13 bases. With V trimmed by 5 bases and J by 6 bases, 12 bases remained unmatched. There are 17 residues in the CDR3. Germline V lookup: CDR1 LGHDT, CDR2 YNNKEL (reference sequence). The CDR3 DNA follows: TGTGCCAGCAGCGGAGAGGGACTAGCGGGGACTTGGAAGACCCAGTACTTC. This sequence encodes CASSGEGLAGTWKTQYF.

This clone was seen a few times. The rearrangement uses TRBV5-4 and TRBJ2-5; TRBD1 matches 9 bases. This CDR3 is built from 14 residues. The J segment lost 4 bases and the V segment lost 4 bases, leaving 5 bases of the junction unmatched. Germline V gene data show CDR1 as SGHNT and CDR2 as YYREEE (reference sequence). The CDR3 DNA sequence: TGTGCCAGCAGCACAGGGACAGGGCGAGAGACCCAGTACTTC. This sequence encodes CASSTGTGRETQYF.

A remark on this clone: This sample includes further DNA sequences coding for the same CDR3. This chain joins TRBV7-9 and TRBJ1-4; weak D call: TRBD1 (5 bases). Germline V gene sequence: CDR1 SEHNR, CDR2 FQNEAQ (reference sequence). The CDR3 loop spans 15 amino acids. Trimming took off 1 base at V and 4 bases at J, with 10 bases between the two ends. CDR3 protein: CASSLGGDSNEKLFF. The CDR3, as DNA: TGTGCCAGCAGCTTAGGGGGGGATAGTAATGAAAAACTGTTTTTT.

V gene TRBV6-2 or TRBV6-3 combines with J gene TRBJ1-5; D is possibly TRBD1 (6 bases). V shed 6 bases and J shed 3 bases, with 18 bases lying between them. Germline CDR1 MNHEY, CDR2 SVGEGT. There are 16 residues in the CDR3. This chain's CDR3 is CASSRGGGRVNQPQHF. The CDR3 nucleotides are TGTGCCAGCAGCAGGGGAGGAGGGAGGGTCAATCAGCCCCAGCATTTT.

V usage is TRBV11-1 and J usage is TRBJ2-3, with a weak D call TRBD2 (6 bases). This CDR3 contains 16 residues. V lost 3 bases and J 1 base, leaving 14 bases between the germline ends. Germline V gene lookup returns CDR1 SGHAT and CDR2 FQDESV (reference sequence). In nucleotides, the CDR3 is TGTGCCAGCAGCTTTGTGGGCAGGGAGGGCACAGATACGCAGTATTTT. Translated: CASSFVGREGTDTQYF. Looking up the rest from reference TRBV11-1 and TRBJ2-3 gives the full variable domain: EAEVAQSPRYKITEKSQAVAFWCDPISGHATLYWYRQILGQGPELLVQFQDESVVDDSQLPKDRFSAERLKGVDSTLKIQPAELGDSAMYLCASSFVGREGTDTQYFGPGTRLTVL.

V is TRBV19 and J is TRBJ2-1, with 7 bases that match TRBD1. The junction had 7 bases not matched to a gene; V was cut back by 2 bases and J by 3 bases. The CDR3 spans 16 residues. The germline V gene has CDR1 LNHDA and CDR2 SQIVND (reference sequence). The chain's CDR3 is CASSIRGGTVYNEQFF. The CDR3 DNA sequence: TGTGCCAGTAGTATAAGGGGTGGGACAGTCTACAATGAGCAGTTCTTC.

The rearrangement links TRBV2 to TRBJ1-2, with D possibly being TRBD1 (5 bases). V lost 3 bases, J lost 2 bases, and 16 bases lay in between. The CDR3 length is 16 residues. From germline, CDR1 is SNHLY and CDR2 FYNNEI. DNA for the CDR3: TGTGCCAGCAGTGACAATAGCCTTAGACAGAACTATGGCTACACCTTC. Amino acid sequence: CASSDNSLRQNYGYTF.